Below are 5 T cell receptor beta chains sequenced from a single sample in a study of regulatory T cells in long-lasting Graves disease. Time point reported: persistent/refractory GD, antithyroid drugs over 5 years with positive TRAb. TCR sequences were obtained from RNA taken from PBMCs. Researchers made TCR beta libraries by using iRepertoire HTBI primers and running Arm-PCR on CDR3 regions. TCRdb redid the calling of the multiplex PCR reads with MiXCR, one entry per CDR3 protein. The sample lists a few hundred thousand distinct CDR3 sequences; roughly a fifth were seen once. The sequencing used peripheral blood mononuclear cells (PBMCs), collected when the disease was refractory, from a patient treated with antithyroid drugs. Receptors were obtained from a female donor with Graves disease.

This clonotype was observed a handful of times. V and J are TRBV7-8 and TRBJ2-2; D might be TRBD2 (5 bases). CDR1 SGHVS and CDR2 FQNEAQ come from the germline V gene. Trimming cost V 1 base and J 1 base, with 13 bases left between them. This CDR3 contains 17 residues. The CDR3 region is CASSLGQLGRNTGELFF. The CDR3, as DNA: TGTGCCAGCAGCTTAGGCCAACTAGGGAGGAACACCGGGGAGCTGTTTTTT.

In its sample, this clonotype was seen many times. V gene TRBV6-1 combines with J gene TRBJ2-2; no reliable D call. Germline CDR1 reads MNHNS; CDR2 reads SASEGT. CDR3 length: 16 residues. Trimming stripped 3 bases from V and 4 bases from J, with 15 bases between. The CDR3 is CASSDFPHDLTGELFF. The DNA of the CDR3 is TGTGCCAGCAGTGATTTTCCCCACGACCTCACCGGGGAGCTGTTTTTT.

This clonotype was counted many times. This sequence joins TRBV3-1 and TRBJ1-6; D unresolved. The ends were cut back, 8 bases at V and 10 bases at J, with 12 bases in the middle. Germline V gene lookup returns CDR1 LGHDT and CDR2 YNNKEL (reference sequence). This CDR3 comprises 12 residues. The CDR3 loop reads CASASAGSPLHF. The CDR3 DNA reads TGTGCCAGCGCCTCGGCGGGCTCACCCCTCCACTTT.

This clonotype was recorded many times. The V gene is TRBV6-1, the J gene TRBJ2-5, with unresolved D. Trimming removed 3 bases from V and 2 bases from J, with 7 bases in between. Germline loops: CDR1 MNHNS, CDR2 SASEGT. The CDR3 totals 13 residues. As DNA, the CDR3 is TGTGCCAGCAGTGACCTACAGCAAGAGACCCAGTACTTC. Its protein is CASSDLQQETQYF.

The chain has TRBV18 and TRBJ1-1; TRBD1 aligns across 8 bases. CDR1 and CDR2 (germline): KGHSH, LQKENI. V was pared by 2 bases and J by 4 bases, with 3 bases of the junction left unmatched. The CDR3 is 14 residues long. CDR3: CASSPVTGGTEAFF. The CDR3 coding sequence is TGTGCCAGCTCACCAGTCACAGGGGGCACTGAAGCTTTCTTT.